The next 7 T cell receptor beta chains were all read from a single sample in a study of a mutant IDH1 vaccine in newly diagnosed glioma. No antigen has been assigned to these receptors. Generated by immunoSEQ multiplex PCR, the TCRdb table keeps only in-frame clones and is missing some. This sample has some 62,000 clones, with roughly 80% found just once. This sample's time point: week 47, end of study. Vaccination used 300 ug of mutant IDH1 20-mer peptide per dose, with topical imiquimod. The source material was PBMCs, sampled from a glioma patient whose treatment included an IDH1 peptide vaccine. The receptors derive from a man younger than 40 with glioma.

V and J are TRBV29-1 and TRBJ2-1, with D possibly matching TRBD1 (5 bases). Per the germline V gene, CDR1 is SQVTM and CDR2 is ANQGSEA. The CDR3 covers 14 residues. V lost 3 bases to trimming and J lost 4 bases, with 13 bases between them. The CDR3 here is CSVDTGPLYNEQFF. As DNA, the CDR3 is TGCAGCGTTGACACAGGACCCCTATACAATGAGCAGTTCTTC.

The genes are TRBV10-1 and TRBJ2-7; perhaps TRBD1 as D (6 bases). CDR1 is WNHNN and CDR2 is SYGVQD in the germline V gene (reference sequence). The CDR3 is 18 amino acids. The germline V and J ends were trimmed by 8 bases and 2 bases, with 28 bases remaining between them. CDR3 residues: CASREGQPRRLKTYEQYF. The CDR3 region has the DNA TGCGCCAGCCGAGAAGGACAGCCTCGACGACTTAAAACCTACGAGCAGTACTTC.

V and J are TRBV5-1 and TRBJ2-1; tentative D call: TRBD2 (5 bases). With 0 bases removed from V and 10 bases from J, the gap between germline ends came to 20 bases. CDR3 length equals 16 residues. CDR1 SGHRS and CDR2 YFSETQ come from the germline V gene. CDR3 nucleotide sequence: TGCGCCAGCAGCTTGGGGCGGGCCTCCCCTCGGTACGAGCAGTTCTTC. Protein sequence: CASSLGRASPRYEQFF. Full variable domain (remainder filled in from reference TRBV5-1 and TRBJ2-1): KAGVTQTPRYLIKTRGQQVTLSCSPISGHRSVSWYQQTPGQGLQFLFEYFSETQRNKGNFPGRFSGRQFSNSRSEMNVSTLELGDSALYLCASSLGRASPRYEQFFGPGTRLTVL.

This chain uses TRBV5-1 with TRBJ2-7; D is unresolved. The CDR3 runs to 12 residues. With 3 bases removed from V and 5 bases from J, the gap between germline ends came to 9 bases. Germline-derived CDR1 and CDR2 are SGHRS and YFSETQ. DNA of the CDR3: TGCGCCAGCAGCTCCCAGACCGACGAGCAGTACTTC. Translating gives CASSSQTDEQYF.

The genes are TRBV11-3 and TRBJ2-2; D gene ambiguous. The CDR3 is 17 amino acids. V gave up 4 bases and J gave up 2 bases, with 17 bases separating them. Germline-derived CDR1 and CDR2 are SGHNT and YENEEA. This CDR3 is CASSSRLRSENTGELFF. The DNA of the CDR3 is TGTGCCAGCAGCTCCCGCCTGCGTTCCGAAAACACCGGGGAGCTGTTTTTT.

The chain links TRBV7-2 to TRBJ2-7; D not resolved. This CDR3 is built from 13 residues. The germline V gene has CDR1 SGHTA and CDR2 FQGNSA. V was cut by 5 bases and J by 2 bases, with 10 bases left in between. The CDR3 region is CASSLAVPYEQYF. Here the CDR3 DNA reads TGTGCCAGCAGCCTGGCAGTCCCCTACGAGCAGTACTTC.

The rearrangement uses TRBV5-8 and TRBJ2-7, with 7 bases that match TRBD1. V lost 0 bases to trimming and J lost 2 bases; unmatched junction nucleotides: 2. CDR1 SGHTS and CDR2 YDEGEE come from the germline V gene. The CDR3 loop spans 14 amino acids. CDR3 DNA: TGTGCCAGCAGCTTGGCCGGGACAGCCTACGAGCAGTACTTC. Residues: CASSLAGTAYEQYF. Full variable domain (missing parts from reference TRBV5-8 and TRBJ2-7): EAGVTQSPTHLIKTRGQQATLRCSPISGHTSVYWYQQALGLGLQFLLWYDEGEERNRGNFPPRFSGRQFPNYSSELNVNALELEDSALYLCASSLAGTAYEQYFGPGTRLTVT.